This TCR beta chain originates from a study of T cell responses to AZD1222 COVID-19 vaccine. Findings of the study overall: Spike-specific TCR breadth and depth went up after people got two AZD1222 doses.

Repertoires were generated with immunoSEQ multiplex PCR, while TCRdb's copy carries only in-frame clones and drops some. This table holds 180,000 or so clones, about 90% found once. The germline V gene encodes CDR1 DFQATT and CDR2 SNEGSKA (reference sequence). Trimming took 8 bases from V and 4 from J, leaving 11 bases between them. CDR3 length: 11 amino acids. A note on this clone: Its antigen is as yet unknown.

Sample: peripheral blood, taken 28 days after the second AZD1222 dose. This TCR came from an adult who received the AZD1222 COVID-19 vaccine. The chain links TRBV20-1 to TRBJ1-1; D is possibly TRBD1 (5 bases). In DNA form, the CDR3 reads TGCAGTCGGGCCAGGGCCACTGAAGCTTTCTTT. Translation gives CSRARATEAFF.